The 29 T cell receptor beta chains reported below all come from one sample, sequenced in a study of blood T cells in healthy people across ages. A second PCR, run for about 7 to 11 cycles, used a sample-barcoded 5' primer plus a J-beta primer mix. Each CDR3 protein is one row after TCRdb ran MiXCR on the 5' RACE reads. The sample yields 1.5 million to 2 million distinct CDR3 sequences, around half seen once. The sequenced material came from blood. These TCRs come from a woman in her 40s in good health.

This sequence joins TRBV11-2 and TRBJ2-7, with D possibly matching TRBD1 (6 bases). Between the trimmed V and J ends, which lost 4 bases and 3 bases, there was a span of 10 bases. The CDR3 sequence is 13 residues long. CDR1 and CDR2 (germline): SGHAT, FQNNGV. The chain's CDR3 is CASSSRQVYEQYF. For the CDR3, the DNA is TGTGCCAGCAGCTCTCGACAGGTCTACGAGCAGTACTTC.

The chain links TRBV11-2 to TRBJ2-5; 9 nucleotides align to TRBD1. Matching the DNA end better, TRBJ2-7 makes the J call doubtful. The CDR3 runs to 15 residues. Germline V lookup: CDR1 SGHAT, CDR2 FQNNGV. The CDR3 sequence: CASSLENRGRSEQYF. For the CDR3, the DNA is TGTGCCAGCAGCTTGGAGAACAGGGGGCGCAGCGAGCAGTACTTC.

J is TRBJ2-4 and V is TRBV27; 10 nucleotides line up with TRBD2. This CDR3 is built from 16 residues. V shed 6 bases, J shed 3 bases, and the junction held 8 bases outside the gene matches. Germline CDR1 is MNHEY and CDR2 is SMNVEV (reference sequence). CDR3 sequence (DNA): TGTGCCAGCAGGTCAAGCGGGGGGGCTCTCAAAAACATTCAGTACTTC. Translated, it gives CASRSSGGALKNIQYF.

Remarks on this clonotype: An end of the junction does not agree with germline; a read error may underlie this. The chain uses TRBV20-1 and TRBJ1-3, with D possibly being TRBD1 (5 bases). Per germline, CDR1 DFQATT and CDR2 SNEGSKA (reference sequence). The CDR3 totals 14 residues. The CDR3, as DNA: TGCAGTGCAAGAGGGGCAACCTCTGGAAACACCATATATTTT. This encodes CSARGATSGNTIYF.

This chain uses TRBV28 with TRBJ1-2, with D perhaps TRBD1 (5 bases). Deletions cut 8 bases from V and 13 bases from J, with 23 bases between. Germline CDR1 is MDHEN and CDR2 is SYDVKM. CDR3 length: 13 residues. CDR3 sequence reads: CASRLASGGRGTF. CDR3 nucleotides: TGTGCCAGCCGACTTGCCTCCGGGGGAAGAGGCACCTTC.

This clonotype turned up a few times. CDR3 loop: CASSLEANYQETQYF. Written as DNA, the CDR3 is TGTGCCAGCAGCTTAGAGGCCAATTACCAAGAGACCCAGTACTTC. The chain uses TRBV7-2 and TRBJ2-5, with no clear D. Deletions cut 1 base from V and 0 bases from J, with 9 bases between. Germline V gene sequence: CDR1 SGHTA, CDR2 FQGNSA. The CDR3 totals 15 residues.

The V call is TRBV4-1, the J call TRBJ1-1; D call uncertain. V dropped 1 base and J dropped 8 bases, with 8 bases sitting between them. The CDR3 consists of 12 residues. Germline values: CDR1 MGHRA, CDR2 YSYEKL. The CDR3 nucleotides are TGCGCCAGCAGCCAAGCGATAGGAGAAGCTTTCTTT. This gives the protein CASSQAIGEAFF.

V gene TRBV20-1 combines with J gene TRBJ2-5; the D gene is possibly TRBD1 (7 bases). The DNA end is a closer match to TRBJ2-7, so the J assignment may be wrong. CDR1 and CDR2 (germline): DFQATT, SNEGSKA (reference sequence). The CDR3 sequence is 15 residues long. As DNA, the CDR3 is TGCAGTGCTGGCGGGACAGCCAGAGGGGAGTACGAGCAGTACTTC. This sequence encodes CSAGGTARGEYEQYF.

The chain couples TRBV10-3 to TRBJ2-7, with D perhaps matching TRBD1 (6 bases). CDR1 and CDR2 (germline): ENHRY, SYGVKD. The V end lost 6 bases, the J end lost 1 base, and 19 bases lay between the germline ends. This CDR3 spans 16 amino acids. In nucleotides, the CDR3 is TGTGCCATCAGCGCCGGATCTCCAGGGGAATCCTACGAGCAGTACTTC. Amino acid sequence: CAISAGSPGESYEQYF.

On this clonotype itself: The junction departs from the called germline gene at one end, perhaps through a read error. V gene TRBV5-1 combines with J gene TRBJ1-2, with 8 bases fitting TRBD1. CDR3 size: 16 residues. The germline gives CDR1 SGHRS, CDR2 YFSETQ. Here the CDR3 DNA reads TGCGCCAGCAGCGACCGGACAGGGTCTCGTCTCGGTGGCCACACCTTC. Protein sequence: CASSDRTGSRLGGHTF.

The chain combines TRBV6-6 with TRBJ1-1; D uncertain. There are 14 residues in the CDR3. V lost 6 bases and J 2 bases, leaving 13 bases between the germline ends. Looked up from germline, CDR1 is MNHNY and CDR2 is SVGAGI (reference sequence). The CDR3 loop is CASSRPGVNTEAFF. The CDR3 DNA reads as TGTGCCAGCAGCCGTCCTGGAGTAAACACTGAAGCTTTCTTT.

This sequence joins TRBV7-2 and TRBJ1-5, with 11 nucleotides matching TRBD1. The V segment lost 6 bases and the J segment 6 bases; nucleotides outside the gene matches: 7. From germline, CDR1 is SGHTA and CDR2 FQGNSA. The CDR3 loop spans 15 amino acids. The CDR3 bases are TGTGCCAGCAGTCACCGGACAGGGGGCGGTCAGCCCCAGCATTTT. Its protein is CASSHRTGGGQPQHF.

V is TRBV6-2 or TRBV6-3 and J is TRBJ1-1; D remains ambiguous. Trimming took 6 bases from V and 7 from J, leaving 15 bases between them. Germline V gene lookup returns CDR1 MNHEY and CDR2 SVGEGT. There are 13 residues in the CDR3. Here the CDR3 DNA reads TGTGCCAGCAGGCACGACCTCCGGGGTGAAGCTTTCTTT. Translated: CASRHDLRGEAFF.

This chain links TRBV6-5 with TRBJ2-5; 12 bases are a match to TRBD1. Germline V gene lookup returns CDR1 MNHEY and CDR2 SVGAGI. This CDR3 contains 16 residues. The ends lost 5 bases at V and 4 bases at J; junction bases unmatched: 8. CDR3 protein: CASSRPGQGARETQYF. CDR3 sequence (DNA): TGTGCCAGCAGTCGCCCGGGACAGGGGGCTAGAGAGACCCAGTACTTC.

On this clonotype itself: The junction differs from germline at one of its ends, possibly a read error. The chain is built from TRBV28 and TRBJ2-4, with TRBD1 matching 9 bases. Germline loops: CDR1 MDHEN, CDR2 SYDVKM. The CDR3 sequence is 16 residues long. The CDR3 nucleotides read TGTGCCAGCAGTCTGGACAGGGGCATAGCCAAAAACAGTCAGTACTTC. This codes for CASSLDRGIAKNSQYF.

This clonotype has only a few counts. The genes are TRBV4-3 and TRBJ2-3; D possibly corresponds to TRBD1 (5 bases). Germline V lookup: CDR1 LGHNA, CDR2 YSLEER. V lost 0 bases to trimming and J lost 2 bases, with 9 bases between them. There are 15 residues in the CDR3. The CDR3 here is CASSQDGATTDTQYF. In DNA, the CDR3 is TGCGCCAGCAGCCAAGATGGGGCAACCACAGATACGCAGTATTTT.

This clonotype has a handful of counts. The chain employs TRBV4-2 and TRBJ2-7; 12 bases map to TRBD2. CDR1 is LGHNA, CDR2 YNFKEQ, per germline. Trimming removed 1 base from V and 6 bases from J; junction bases left unmatched: 4. The CDR3 contains 15 residues. CDR3 bases: TGTGCCAGCAGCCAAGGACTAGCGGGGGTCCCCGAGCAGTACTTC. Encoded protein: CASSQGLAGVPEQYF.

This sequence joins TRBV4-1 and TRBJ1-4; D uncertain. Trimming pared 0 bases from V and 8 bases from J, leaving 7 bases between. The CDR3 spans 13 residues. CDR1 and CDR2 from the germline V gene are MGHRA and YSYEKL. This CDR3 is CASSQELPEKLFF. The CDR3 DNA follows: TGCGCCAGCAGCCAAGAATTACCGGAAAAACTGTTTTTT.

The genes are TRBV28 and TRBJ2-2; D unresolved. V was shortened by 6 bases and J by 1 base, with 6 bases between the two germline ends. The CDR3 has 13 amino acids. The germline gives CDR1 MDHEN, CDR2 SYDVKM. CDR3 loop: CASSFGNTGELFF. Written as DNA, the CDR3 is TGTGCCAGCAGCTTTGGGAACACCGGGGAGCTGTTTTTT. The whole variable domain, remainder taken from reference TRBV28 and TRBJ2-2, is DVKVTQSSRYLVKRTGEKVFLECVQDMDHENMFWYRQDPGLGLRLIYFSYDVKMKEKGDIPEGYSVSREKKERFSLILESASTNQTSMYLCASSFGNTGELFFGEGSRLTVL.

This clonotype occurred a few times. The chain employs TRBV20-1 and TRBJ2-3, with a possible D match to TRBD2 (6 bases). V lost 2 bases and J lost 4, with 19 bases in between. Germline V gene sequence: CDR1 DFQATT, CDR2 SNEGSKA (reference sequence). This CDR3 has 16 amino acids. CDR3 bases: TGCAGTGCTAGAATCCCTGGGTCTAGCGTGGCAGATACGCAGTATTTT. Protein sequence: CSARIPGSSVADTQYF.

The table lists this clonotype with many counts. The genes are TRBV2 and TRBJ2-5; D ambiguous. This CDR3 has 11 residues. From germline, CDR1 is SNHLY and CDR2 FYNNEI. V lost 7 bases and J lost 4, with 7 bases in between. The DNA of the CDR3 is TGTGCCAGCACCGGTAGAGAGACCCAGTACTTC. Translated: CASTGRETQYF.

On this clonotype: Compared with germline, one end of the junction differs, possibly owing to a read error. V gene TRBV7-2 combines with J gene TRBJ2-3, with D possibly being TRBD1 (5 bases). Germline V CDR1 and CDR2: SGHTA, FQGNSA. The CDR3 extends over 12 amino acids. The CDR3: CASSIGAETQYF. The CDR3 DNA is TGTGCCAGCAGCATAGGGGCAGAGACGCAGTATTTT.

The CDR3 sequence: CASSPGQGLGGYGYTF. The CDR3 DNA reads TGTGCCAGCAGCCCGGGACAAGGTCTCGGGGGGTATGGCTACACCTTC. J is TRBJ1-2 and V is TRBV5-4, with a tentative D call TRBD1 (6 bases). Between the trimmed V and J ends, which lost 4 bases and 5 bases, there was a span of 21 bases. Germline CDR1 is SGHNT and CDR2 is YYREEE (reference sequence). The CDR3 spans 16 residues.

The V call is TRBV4-1, the J call TRBJ2-7; the D is unclear. V was shortened by 3 bases and J by 1 base, with 16 bases between the two germline ends. The V gene's germline CDR1 is MGHRA and CDR2 YSYEKL. This CDR3 region has 16 residues. The CDR3 DNA reads as TGCGCCAGCAGCCAGCTGGAACTACCGATATCCTACGAGCAGTACTTC. This encodes CASSQLELPISYEQYF.

This clonotype was counted between two and nine times. This chain uses TRBV5-1 with TRBJ2-3; weak D call: TRBD2 (5 bases). Germline CDR1 is SGHRS and CDR2 is YFSETQ. The CDR3 has 14 amino acids. Trimming took off 4 bases at V and 9 bases at J, with 18 bases between the two ends. CDR3 sequence: CASSGGLTSETQYF. In nucleotides, the CDR3 is TGCGCCAGCAGCGGCGGACTCACGTCCGAGACGCAGTATTTT.

The chain recombines TRBV28 with TRBJ1-6; D gene ambiguous. There are 14 residues in the CDR3. Germline V lookup: CDR1 MDHEN, CDR2 SYDVKM. V gave up 6 bases and J gave up 5 bases, with 11 bases separating them. DNA for the CDR3: TGTGCCAGCAGCAACACATGGAATAATTCACCCCTCCACTTT. It is translated as CASSNTWNNSPLHF. Full variable domain (rest looked up from reference TRBV28 and TRBJ1-6): DVKVTQSSRYLVKRTGEKVFLECVQDMDHENMFWYRQDPGLGLRLIYFSYDVKMKEKGDIPEGYSVSREKKERFSLILESASTNQTSMYLCASSNTWNNSPLHFGNGTRLTVT.

V and J are TRBV14 and TRBJ2-5, with TRBD1 as a possible D gene (6 bases). This CDR3 region has 13 residues. Germline V CDR1 and CDR2: SGHDN, FVKESK. The V and J ends lost 8 bases and 4 bases respectively, with 14 bases between them. The CDR3 DNA reads TGTGCCAGCGCCCAGGGGATCAGAGAGACCCAGTACTTC. It translates to CASAQGIRETQYF.

This clonotype was counted between two and nine times. CDR3 in DNA: TGTGCCAGCAGCTTCGACAGGTATGAGCAGTTCTTC. This codes for CASSFDRYEQFF. V is TRBV7-8 and J is TRBJ2-1; a weak D match, TRBD1 (6 bases). The CDR3 runs to 12 residues. V gave up 3 bases and J gave up 8 bases, with 8 bases separating them. Germline lookup yields CDR1 SGHVS and CDR2 FQNEAQ.

This clonotype has only a few counts. The chain joins TRBV7-2 to TRBJ2-3; D gene uncertain. The CDR3 has 14 amino acids. From germline, CDR1 is SGHTA and CDR2 FQGNSA. V shed 5 bases and J shed 5 bases, with 14 bases lying between them. The CDR3: CASSLINSQDTQYF. DNA of the CDR3: TGTGCCAGCAGCCTGATCAATTCGCAAGATACGCAGTATTTT.